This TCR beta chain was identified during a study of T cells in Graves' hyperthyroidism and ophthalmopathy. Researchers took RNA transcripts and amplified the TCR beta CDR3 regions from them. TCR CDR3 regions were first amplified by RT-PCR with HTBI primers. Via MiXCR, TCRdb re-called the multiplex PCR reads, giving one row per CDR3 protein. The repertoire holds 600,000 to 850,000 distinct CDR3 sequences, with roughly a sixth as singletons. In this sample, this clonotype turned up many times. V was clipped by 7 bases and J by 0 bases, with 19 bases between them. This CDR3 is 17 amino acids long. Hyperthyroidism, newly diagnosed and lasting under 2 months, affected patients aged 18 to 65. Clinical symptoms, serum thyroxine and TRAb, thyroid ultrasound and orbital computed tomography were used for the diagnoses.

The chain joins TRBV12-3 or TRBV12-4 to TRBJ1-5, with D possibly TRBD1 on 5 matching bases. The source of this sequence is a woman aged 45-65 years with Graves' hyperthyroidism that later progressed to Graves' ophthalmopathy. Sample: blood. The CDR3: CASTLEGQAASNQPQHF. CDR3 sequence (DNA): TGTGCCAGCACCCTTGAGGGGCAGGCGGCTAGCAATCAGCCCCAGCATTTT.